This TCR beta chain appears in the sequencing data of a study of long-term antiretroviral therapy in people with HIV. Study-level findings and limits: Collection spanned 2004 to 2017; ART regimens may be less effective than current ones.

Germline CDR1 reads MNHNS; CDR2 reads SASEGT. V was trimmed by 6 bases and J by 4 bases, leaving 13 bases between them. This CDR3 contains 14 residues. Assay version v3.0 of immunoSEQ was used, and it was run at survey level. Data came from immunoSEQ multiplex PCR; TCRdb stores just in-frame clones and leaves some out. The table lists 20,000 to 30,000 clones, less than 80% of them singletons. Details on this clone: Its antigen is still unknown.

The chain is built from TRBV6-1 and TRBJ1-5; D is undetermined. This TCR derives from a woman aged 40 to 50 with HIV. Here the sequenced sample was unsorted PBMCs, taken 1.2 years after starting antiretroviral therapy. This CDR3 is CASRYAQVNQPQHF. CDR3 coding DNA: TGTGCCAGCAGATACGCCCAAGTTAATCAGCCCCAGCATTTT.